Here is one T cell receptor beta chain with its context. V lost 5 bases to trimming and J lost 5 bases, with 12 bases between them. The CDR3 covers 14 residues. TCRdb redid the calling of the RT-PCR reads with MiXCR, one entry per CDR3 protein. The profile shows about 680,000 distinct CDR3 sequences, 14% of them singletons. The TCR originated in a female donor in good health, serving as a healthy control. Sample: memory CD4+ T cells from blood. The chain combines TRBV12-3 or TRBV12-4 with TRBJ2-2; no definite D call. The CDR3 loop is CASSTTFFTGELFF. CDR3 nucleotides: TGTGCCAGCAGTACTACATTCTTTACCGGGGAGCTGTTTTTT.